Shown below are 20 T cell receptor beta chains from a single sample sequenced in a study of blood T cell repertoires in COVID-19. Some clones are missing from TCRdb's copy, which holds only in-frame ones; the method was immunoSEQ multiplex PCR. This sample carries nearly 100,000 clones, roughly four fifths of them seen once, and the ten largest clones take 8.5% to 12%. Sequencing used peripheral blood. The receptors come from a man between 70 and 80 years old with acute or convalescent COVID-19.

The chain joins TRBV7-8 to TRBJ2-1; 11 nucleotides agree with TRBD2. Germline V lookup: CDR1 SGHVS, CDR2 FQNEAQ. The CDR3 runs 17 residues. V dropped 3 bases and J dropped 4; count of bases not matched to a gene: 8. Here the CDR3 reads CASSFFSGRASYNEQFF. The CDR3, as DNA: TGTGCCAGCAGCTTTTTTAGCGGGAGGGCCTCGTACAATGAGCAGTTCTTC.

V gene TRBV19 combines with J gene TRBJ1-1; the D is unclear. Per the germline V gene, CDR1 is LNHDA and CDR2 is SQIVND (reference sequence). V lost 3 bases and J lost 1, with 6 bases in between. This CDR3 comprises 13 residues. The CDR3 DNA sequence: TGTGCCAGTAGTATTAGTACGAACACTGAAGCTTTCTTT. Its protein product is CASSISTNTEAFF.

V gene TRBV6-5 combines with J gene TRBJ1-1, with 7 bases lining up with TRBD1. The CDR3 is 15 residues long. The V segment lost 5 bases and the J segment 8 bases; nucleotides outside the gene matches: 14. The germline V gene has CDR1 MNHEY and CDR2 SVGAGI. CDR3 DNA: TGTGCCAGCAGTCGTAATAATTATTTGACAGGGGAAGCTTTCTTT. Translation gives CASSRNNYLTGEAFF.

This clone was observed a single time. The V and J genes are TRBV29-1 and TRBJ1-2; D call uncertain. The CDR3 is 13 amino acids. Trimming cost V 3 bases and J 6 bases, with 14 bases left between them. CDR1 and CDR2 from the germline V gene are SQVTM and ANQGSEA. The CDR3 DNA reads TGCAGCGTTGATTTGGTTGAGGGTGATGGCTACACCTTC. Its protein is CSVDLVEGDGYTF.

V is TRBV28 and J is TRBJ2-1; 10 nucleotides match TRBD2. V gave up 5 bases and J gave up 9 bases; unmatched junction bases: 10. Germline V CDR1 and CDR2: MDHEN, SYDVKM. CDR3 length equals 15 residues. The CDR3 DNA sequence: TGTGCCAGCAGTCCATTTAAGCGGGAGGGGGCTGAGCAGTTCTTC. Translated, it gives CASSPFKREGAEQFF.

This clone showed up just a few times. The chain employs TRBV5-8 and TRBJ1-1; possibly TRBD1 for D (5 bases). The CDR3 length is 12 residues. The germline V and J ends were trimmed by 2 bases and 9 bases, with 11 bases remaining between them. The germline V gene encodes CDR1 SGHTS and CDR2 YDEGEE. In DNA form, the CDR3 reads TGTGCCAGCAGCTTCGGGGGGGAGAAAGCTTTCTTT. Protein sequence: CASSFGGEKAFF.

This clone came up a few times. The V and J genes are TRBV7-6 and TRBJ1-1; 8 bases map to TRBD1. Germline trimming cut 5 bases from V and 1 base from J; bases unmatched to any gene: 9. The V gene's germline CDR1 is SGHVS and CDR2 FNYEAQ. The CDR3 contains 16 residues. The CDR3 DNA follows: TGTGCCAGCAGCCCATCGACCGGGACAGGGAACACTGAAGCTTTCTTT. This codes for CASSPSTGTGNTEAFF.

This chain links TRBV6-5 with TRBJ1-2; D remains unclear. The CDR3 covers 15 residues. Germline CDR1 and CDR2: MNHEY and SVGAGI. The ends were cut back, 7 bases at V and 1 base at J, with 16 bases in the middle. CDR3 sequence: CASIPDQRYNYGYTF. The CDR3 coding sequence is TGTGCCAGCATCCCCGATCAGAGGTATAACTATGGCTACACCTTC.

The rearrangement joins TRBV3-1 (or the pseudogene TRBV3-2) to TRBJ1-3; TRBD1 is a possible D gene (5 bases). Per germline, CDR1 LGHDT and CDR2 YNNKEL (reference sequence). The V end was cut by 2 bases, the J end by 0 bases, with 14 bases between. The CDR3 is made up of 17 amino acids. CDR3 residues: CASSQQGGLSSGNTIYF. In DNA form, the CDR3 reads TGTGCCAGCAGCCAACAGGGAGGCCTTAGCTCTGGAAACACCATATATTTT.

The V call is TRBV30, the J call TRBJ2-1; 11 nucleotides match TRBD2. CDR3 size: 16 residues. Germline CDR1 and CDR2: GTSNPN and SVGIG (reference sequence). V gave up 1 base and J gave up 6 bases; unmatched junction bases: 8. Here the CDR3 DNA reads TGTGCCTGGAGTGGCTATAGCGGGGGGGCTTTCAATGAGCAGTTCTTC. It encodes CAWSGYSGGAFNEQFF.

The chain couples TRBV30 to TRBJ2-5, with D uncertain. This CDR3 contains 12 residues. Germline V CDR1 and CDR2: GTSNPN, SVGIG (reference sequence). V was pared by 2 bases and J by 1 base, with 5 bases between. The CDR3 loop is CAWSFGQETQYF. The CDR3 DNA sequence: TGTGCCTGGAGTTTCGGCCAAGAGACCCAGTACTTC.

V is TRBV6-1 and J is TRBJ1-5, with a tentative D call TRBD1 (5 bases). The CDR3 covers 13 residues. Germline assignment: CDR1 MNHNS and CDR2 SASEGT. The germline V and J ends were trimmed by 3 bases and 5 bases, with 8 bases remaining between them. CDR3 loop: CASSEGQHQPQHF. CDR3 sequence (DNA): TGTGCCAGCAGTGAGGGGCAGCATCAGCCCCAGCATTTT.

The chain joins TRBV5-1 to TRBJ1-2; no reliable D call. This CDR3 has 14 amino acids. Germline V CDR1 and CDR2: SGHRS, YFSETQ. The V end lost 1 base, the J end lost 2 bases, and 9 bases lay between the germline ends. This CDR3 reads CASSLSRSNYGYTF. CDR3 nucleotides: TGCGCCAGCAGCTTGTCCAGGTCGAACTATGGCTACACCTTC.

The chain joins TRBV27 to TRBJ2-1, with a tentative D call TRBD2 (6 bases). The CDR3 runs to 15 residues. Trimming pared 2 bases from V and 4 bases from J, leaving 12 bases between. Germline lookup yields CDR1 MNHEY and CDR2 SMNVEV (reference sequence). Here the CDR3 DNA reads TGTGCCAGCAGTTTAGGTCAGGGACTGTACAATGAGCAGTTCTTC. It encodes CASSLGQGLYNEQFF.

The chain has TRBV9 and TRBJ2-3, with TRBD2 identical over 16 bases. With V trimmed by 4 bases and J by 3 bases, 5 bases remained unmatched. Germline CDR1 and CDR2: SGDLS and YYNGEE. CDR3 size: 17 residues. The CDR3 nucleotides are TGTGCCAGCAGCTCGGGACTAGCGGGGGGGCTAACAGATACGCAGTATTTT. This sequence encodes CASSSGLAGGLTDTQYF.

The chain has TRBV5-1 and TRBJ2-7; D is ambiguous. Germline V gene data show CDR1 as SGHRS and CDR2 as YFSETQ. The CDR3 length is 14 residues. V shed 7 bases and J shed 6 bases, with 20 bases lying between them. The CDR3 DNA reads TGCGCCAGCGAGGTCGCTCCCGCCGCCCTCGAGCAGTACTTC. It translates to CASEVAPAALEQYF.

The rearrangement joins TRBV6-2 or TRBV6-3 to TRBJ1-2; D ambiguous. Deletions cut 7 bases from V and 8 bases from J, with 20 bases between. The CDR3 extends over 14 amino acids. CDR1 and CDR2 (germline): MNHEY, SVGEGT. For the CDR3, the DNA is TGTGCCAGCATCCCAGGAGGCAACAAAGGAGGCTACACCTTC. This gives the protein CASIPGGNKGGYTF.

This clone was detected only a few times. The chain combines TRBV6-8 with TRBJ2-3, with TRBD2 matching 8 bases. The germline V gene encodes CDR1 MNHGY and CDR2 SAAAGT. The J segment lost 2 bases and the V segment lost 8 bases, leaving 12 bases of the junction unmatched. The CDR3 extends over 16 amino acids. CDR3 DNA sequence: TGTGCCAGCTGTACCTCGCGGGGGGTGATCACAGATACGCAGTATTTT. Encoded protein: CASCTSRGVITDTQYF.

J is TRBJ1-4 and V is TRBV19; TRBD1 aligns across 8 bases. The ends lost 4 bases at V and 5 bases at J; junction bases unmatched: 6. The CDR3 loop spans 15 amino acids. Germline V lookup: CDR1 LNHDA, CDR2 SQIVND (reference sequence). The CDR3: CASSTQGQGNEKLFF. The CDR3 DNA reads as TGTGCCAGTAGTACCCAAGGACAGGGAAATGAAAAACTGTTTTTT.

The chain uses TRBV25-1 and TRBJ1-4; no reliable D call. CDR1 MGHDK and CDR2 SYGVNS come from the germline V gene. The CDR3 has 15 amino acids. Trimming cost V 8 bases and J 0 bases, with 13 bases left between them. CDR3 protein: CASQSMRTTNEKLFF. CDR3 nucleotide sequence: TGTGCCAGCCAAAGCATGAGAACAACTAATGAAAAACTGTTTTTT.